This record concerns one T cell receptor beta chain sequence. What it recognizes is unknown. The data derive from a study of T cell responses to AZD1222 COVID-19 vaccine. About the study: Pooling of second doses given at about 4 or about 12 weeks was done. Study-wide points: A reported finding is that nearly half of spike-specific TCRs target unmutated variant regions. Samples come after the peak T cell response, not at day 14.

The CDR3 runs 12 residues. The germline V and J ends were trimmed by 4 bases and 3 bases, with 3 bases remaining between them. Germline CDR1 reads MDHEN; CDR2 reads SYDVKM. Method: immunoSEQ multiplex PCR; TCRdb's copy keeps in-frame clones and lacks some. The sample has 100,000 to 150,000 clones; around 90% are singletons. The receptor's source is an adult in good health. The chain has TRBV28 and TRBJ2-2; D unclear. The source material was peripheral blood, sampled on day 0 of AZD1222 vaccination. CDR3 sequence: CASSSDTGELFF. DNA of the CDR3: TGTGCCAGCAGTTCAGACACCGGGGAGCTGTTTTTT.